This T cell receptor beta chain was recorded in a study of tumor-infiltrating lymphocytes in primary liver carcinoma. Looking at the study overall: Every patient in the cohort had a primary liver carcinoma. That carcinoma was treated by surgical resection.

Study-level results: Compared with blood, tumor repertoires held significantly more in their top 250 clones.

This CDR3 is 16 amino acids long. Per germline, CDR1 MGHRA and CDR2 YSYEKL. Trimming pared 0 bases from V and 6 bases from J, leaving 12 bases between. Details on this clonotype: The antigen remains undetermined.

Priming with a constant-region primer yielded TCR beta cDNA from about 500 ng total RNA. Construction of TCR beta libraries relied on three successive nested multiplex PCR rounds employing slightly modified ARM-PCR. TRBV1-TRBV30 forward and Cbeta reverse primers drove the first two roughly 10-cycle rounds. TCRdb fed the multiplex PCR reads into MiXCR, producing one record per CDR3 protein. The sample lists under 200,000 distinct CDR3 sequences, almost 65% occurring once. Germline DNA was extracted alongside blood RNA, which was obtained from unsorted whole blood. Sequenced input: peripheral blood. The chain recombines TRBV4-1 with TRBJ1-6; maybe TRBD1 (5 bases). The TCR was taken from a woman between 55 and 75 years old with primary liver carcinoma and hepatitis B virus infection. CDR3 protein: CASSQESRQSNSPLHF. For the CDR3, the DNA is TGCGCCAGCAGCCAAGAGTCTCGACAGAGTAATTCACCCCTCCACTTT.